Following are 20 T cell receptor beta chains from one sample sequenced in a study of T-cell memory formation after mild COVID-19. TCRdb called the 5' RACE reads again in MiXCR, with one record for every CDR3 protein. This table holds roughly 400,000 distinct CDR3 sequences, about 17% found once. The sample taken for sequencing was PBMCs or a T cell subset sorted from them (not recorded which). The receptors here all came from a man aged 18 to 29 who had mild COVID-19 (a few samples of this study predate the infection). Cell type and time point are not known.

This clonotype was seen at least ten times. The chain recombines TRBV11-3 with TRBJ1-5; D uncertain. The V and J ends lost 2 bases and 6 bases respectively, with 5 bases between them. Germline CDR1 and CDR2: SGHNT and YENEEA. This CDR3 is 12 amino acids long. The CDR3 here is CASSLFGQPQHF. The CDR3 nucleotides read TGTGCCAGCAGCTTATTTGGTCAGCCCCAGCATTTT.

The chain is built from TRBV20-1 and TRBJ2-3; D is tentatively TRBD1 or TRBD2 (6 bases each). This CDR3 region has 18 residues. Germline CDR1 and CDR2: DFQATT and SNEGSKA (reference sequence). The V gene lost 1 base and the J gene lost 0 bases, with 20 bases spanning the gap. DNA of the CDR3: TGCAGTGCTAGAGTGATGAGGGGGGCCGATACTAGCACAGATACGCAGTATTTT. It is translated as CSARVMRGADTSTDTQYF.

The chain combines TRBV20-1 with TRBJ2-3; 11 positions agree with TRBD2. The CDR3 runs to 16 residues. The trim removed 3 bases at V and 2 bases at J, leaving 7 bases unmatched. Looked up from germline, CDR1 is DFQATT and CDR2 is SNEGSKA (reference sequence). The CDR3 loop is CSARKLAGAITDTQYF. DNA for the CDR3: TGCAGTGCTAGGAAACTAGCGGGGGCTATCACAGATACGCAGTATTTT.

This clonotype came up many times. The CDR3 DNA reads TGTGCCGCAGGGAAGGGCGGGGAGACCCAGTACTTC. Its translation: CAAGKGGETQYF. V usage is TRBV10-3 and J usage is TRBJ2-5; D might be TRBD1 or TRBD2, each matching 5 bases. The ends were cut back, 11 bases at V and 5 bases at J, with 15 bases in the middle. Germline V gene lookup returns CDR1 ENHRY and CDR2 SYGVKD. The CDR3 contains 12 residues.

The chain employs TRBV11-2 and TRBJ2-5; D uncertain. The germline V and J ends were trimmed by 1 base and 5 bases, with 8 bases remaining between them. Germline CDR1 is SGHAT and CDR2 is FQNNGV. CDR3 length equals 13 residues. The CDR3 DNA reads TGTGCCAGCAGCTTAGCGCCCGCTGAGACCCAGTACTTC. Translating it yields CASSLAPAETQYF.

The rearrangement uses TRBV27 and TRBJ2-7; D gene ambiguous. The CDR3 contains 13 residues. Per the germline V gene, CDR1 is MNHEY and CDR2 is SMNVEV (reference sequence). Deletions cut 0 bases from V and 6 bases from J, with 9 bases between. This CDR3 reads CASSLSLGGEQYF. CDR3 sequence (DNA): TGTGCCAGCAGTTTATCCCTCGGTGGCGAGCAGTACTTC.

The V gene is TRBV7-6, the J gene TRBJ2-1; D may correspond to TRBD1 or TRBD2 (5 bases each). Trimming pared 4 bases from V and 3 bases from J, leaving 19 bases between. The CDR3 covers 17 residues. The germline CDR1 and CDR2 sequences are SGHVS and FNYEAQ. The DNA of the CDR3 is TGTGCCAGCAGCTCACCCGGGGCGGGCGATGGCTACAATGAGCAGTTCTTC. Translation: CASSSPGAGDGYNEQFF.

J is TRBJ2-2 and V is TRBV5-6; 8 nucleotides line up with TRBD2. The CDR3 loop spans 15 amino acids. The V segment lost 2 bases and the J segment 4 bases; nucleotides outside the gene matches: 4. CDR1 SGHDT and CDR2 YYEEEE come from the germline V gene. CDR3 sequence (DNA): TGTGCCAGCAGCTTTATAGCGGGGAGCACCGGGGAGCTGTTTTTT. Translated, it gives CASSFIAGSTGELFF.

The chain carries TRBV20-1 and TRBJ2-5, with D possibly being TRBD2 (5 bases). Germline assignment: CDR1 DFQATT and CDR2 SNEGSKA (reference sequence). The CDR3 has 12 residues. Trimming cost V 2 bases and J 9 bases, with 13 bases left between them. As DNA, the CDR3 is TGCAGTGCTAGACGGGGTGAGGTGGCCCAGTACTTC. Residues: CSARRGEVAQYF.

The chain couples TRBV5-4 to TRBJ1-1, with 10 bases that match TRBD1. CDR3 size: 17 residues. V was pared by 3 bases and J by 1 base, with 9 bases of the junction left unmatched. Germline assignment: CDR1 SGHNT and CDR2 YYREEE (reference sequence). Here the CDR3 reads CASSWTGTGAWNTEAFF. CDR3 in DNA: TGTGCCAGCAGCTGGACCGGGACAGGGGCTTGGAACACTGAAGCTTTCTTT.

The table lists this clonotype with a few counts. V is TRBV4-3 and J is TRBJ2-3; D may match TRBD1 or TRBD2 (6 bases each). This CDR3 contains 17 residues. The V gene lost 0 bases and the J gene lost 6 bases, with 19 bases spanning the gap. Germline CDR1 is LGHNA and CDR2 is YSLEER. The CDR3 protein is CASSQDTILGGLDTQYF. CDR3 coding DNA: TGCGCCAGCAGCCAAGATACGATCCTAGGGGGGCTGGATACGCAGTATTTT.

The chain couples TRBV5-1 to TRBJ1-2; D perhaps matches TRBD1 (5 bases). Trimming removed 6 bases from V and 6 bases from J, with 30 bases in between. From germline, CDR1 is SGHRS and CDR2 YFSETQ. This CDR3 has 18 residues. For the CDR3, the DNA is TGCGCCAGCACCCCGGCCCCCGGCAGGGACTATGGGAAGGATGGCTACACCTTC. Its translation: CASTPAPGRDYGKDGYTF. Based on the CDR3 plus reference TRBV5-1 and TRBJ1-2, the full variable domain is KAGVTQTPRYLIKTRGQQVTLSCSPISGHRSVSWYQQTPGQGLQFLFEYFSETQRNKGNFPGRFSGRQFSNSRSEMNVSTLELGDSALYLCASTPAPGRDYGKDGYTFGSGTRLTVV.

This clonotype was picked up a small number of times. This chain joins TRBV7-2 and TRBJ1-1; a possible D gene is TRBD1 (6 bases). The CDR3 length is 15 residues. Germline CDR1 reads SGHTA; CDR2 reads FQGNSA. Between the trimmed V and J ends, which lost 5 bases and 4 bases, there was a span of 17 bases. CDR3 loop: CASSRTQGGGTEAFF. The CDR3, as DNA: TGTGCCAGCAGCCGCACACAGGGAGGGGGCACTGAAGCTTTCTTT.

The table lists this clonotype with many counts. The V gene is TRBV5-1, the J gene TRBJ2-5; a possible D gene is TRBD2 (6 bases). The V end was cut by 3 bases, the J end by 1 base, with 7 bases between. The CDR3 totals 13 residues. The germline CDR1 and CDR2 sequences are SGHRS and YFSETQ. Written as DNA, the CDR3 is TGCGCCAGCAGCTCCGGGGGCCAAGAGACCCAGTACTTC. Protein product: CASSSGGQETQYF.

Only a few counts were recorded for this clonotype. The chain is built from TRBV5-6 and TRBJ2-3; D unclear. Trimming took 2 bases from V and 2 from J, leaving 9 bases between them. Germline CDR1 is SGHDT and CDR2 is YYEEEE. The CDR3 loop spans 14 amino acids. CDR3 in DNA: TGTGCCAGCAGCTTCGGCCGGACCACAGATACGCAGTATTTT. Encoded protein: CASSFGRTTDTQYF.

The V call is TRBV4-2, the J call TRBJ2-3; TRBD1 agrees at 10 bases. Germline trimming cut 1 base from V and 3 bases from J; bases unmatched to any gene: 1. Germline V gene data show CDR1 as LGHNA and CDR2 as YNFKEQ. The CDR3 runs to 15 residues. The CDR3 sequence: CASSQGDRGTDTQYF. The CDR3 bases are TGTGCCAGCAGCCAAGGGGACAGGGGAACAGATACGCAGTATTTT.

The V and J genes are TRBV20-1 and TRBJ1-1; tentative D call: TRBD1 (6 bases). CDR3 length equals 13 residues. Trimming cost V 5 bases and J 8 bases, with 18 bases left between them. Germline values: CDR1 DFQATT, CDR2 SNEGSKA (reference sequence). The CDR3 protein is CSAQNRELREAFF. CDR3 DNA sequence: TGCAGTGCTCAGAACAGGGAGCTAAGGGAAGCTTTCTTT.

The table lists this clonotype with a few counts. The CDR3 loop reads CASSDIQNIQYF. CDR3 DNA: TGTGCCAGCAGTGACATTCAAAACATTCAGTACTTC. V usage is TRBV6-6 and J usage is TRBJ2-4; no definite D call. This CDR3 has 12 residues. Germline CDR1 MNHNY, CDR2 SVGAGI (reference sequence). The V end was cut by 5 bases, the J end by 5 bases, with 7 bases between.

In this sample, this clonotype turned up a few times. CDR3 amino acids: CASSPQGLETQYF. The CDR3 nucleotides read TGTGCCAGCTCACCTCAGGGTTTGGAGACCCAGTACTTC. The genes are TRBV18 and TRBJ2-5; D may be TRBD1 (5 bases). Germline V gene data show CDR1 as KGHSH and CDR2 as LQKENI. Trimming shortened V by 3 bases and J by 5 bases, and 10 bases separated the two germline ends. This CDR3 has 13 residues.

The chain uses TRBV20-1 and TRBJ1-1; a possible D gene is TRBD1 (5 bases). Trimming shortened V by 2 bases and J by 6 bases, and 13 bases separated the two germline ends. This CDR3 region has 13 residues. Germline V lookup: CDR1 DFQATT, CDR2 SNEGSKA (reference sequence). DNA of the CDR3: TGCAGTGCTAGAATTGGAGGGGCAGCTGAAGCTTTCTTT. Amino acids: CSARIGGAAEAFF.